This T cell receptor (beta chain) was sequenced during a study of Graves' ophthalmopathy and Graves' hyperthyroidism. Notes on the study in general: A 13-signature model separated ophthalmopathy from stable hyperthyroidism, 85% to 90% sensitivity, 80% to 83% specificity. In predicting ophthalmopathy progression, the model reached roughly 69% sensitivity and 72.22% specificity.

Amplification from RNA transcripts yielded the TCR beta CDR3 regions. RT-PCR in the first round used HTBI primers; a second-round multiplex PCR followed. TCRdb itself ran the multiplex PCR reads through MiXCR, one entry per CDR3 protein. The table shows about 240,000 distinct CDR3 sequences, with about 47% occurring only once. This clonotype was detected once. The antigen is unknown. Trimming stripped 5 bases from V and 8 bases from J, with 21 bases between. Germline V lookup: CDR1 DFQATT, CDR2 SNEGSKA (reference sequence). The CDR3 spans 14 residues. Exclusion covered patients with other autoimmune diseases or uncontrolled infections (as well as pregnancy or lactation).

Sequenced material: peripheral blood. The TCR originated in an adult man with Graves' ophthalmopathy. The rearrangement joins TRBV20-1 to TRBJ1-2; D unresolved. CDR3 amino acids: CSAPDIFSVKGYTF. The DNA for the CDR3 is TGCAGTGCTCCAGACATTTTCTCCGTCAAAGGCTACACCTTC.